The 18 T cell receptor beta chains given below trace back to one sample, sequenced in a study of Ad26.COV2.S vaccination and SARS-CoV-2 variants. Treatment given: approximately 18 received Ad26.COV2.S at low or high dose, single or two shots; a few received placebo; per-sample allocation not given. The samples were gathered on day 63 after the first injection of vaccine or placebo. The data were produced by immunoSEQ multiplex PCR, yet TCRdb's version contains in-frame clones alone and is incomplete. The sample comprises about 250,000 clones, around nine tenths of which are singletons, and roughly 3% rests with the top ten. The starting material was peripheral blood, obtained in a trial of Ad26.COV2.S vaccine versus placebo. The origin of the receptors is a person aged 18 to 59 who received the Ad26.COV2.S COVID-19 vaccine or a placebo.

The V gene is TRBV6-5, the J gene TRBJ2-3; TRBD2 matches at 11 bases. Germline CDR1 MNHEY, CDR2 SVGAGI. This CDR3 is 15 amino acids long. V gave up 4 bases and J gave up 7 bases; unmatched junction bases: 7. The CDR3 DNA reads as TGTGCCAGCAGTTCGAAACTAGCGGGAGAACATACGCAGTATTTT. It specifies CASSSKLAGEHTQYF.

The J gene is TRBJ2-2, the V gene TRBV7-9; D gene unclear. CDR3 size: 15 residues. Germline values: CDR1 SEHNR, CDR2 FQNEAQ (reference sequence). V gave up 4 bases and J gave up 2 bases, with 11 bases separating them. The CDR3 sequence is CASSSSRINTGELFF. CDR3 DNA: TGTGCCAGCAGCTCAAGTAGGATTAACACCGGGGAGCTGTTTTTT.

The rearrangement joins TRBV7-2 to TRBJ2-3; 7 bases match TRBD2. With V trimmed by 5 bases and J by 9 bases, 5 bases remained unmatched. The germline V gene encodes CDR1 SGHTA and CDR2 FQGNSA. This CDR3 contains 12 residues. The CDR3 is CASSPTGGTQYF. The DNA for the CDR3 is TGTGCCAGCAGCCCGACGGGAGGAACGCAGTATTTT.

The V and J genes are TRBV5-4 and TRBJ1-3; D is possibly TRBD1 (5 bases). The CDR3 is made up of 14 amino acids. Germline loops: CDR1 SGHNT, CDR2 YYREEE (reference sequence). V lost 4 bases and J lost 4, with 12 bases in between. CDR3 region: CASSPGTLGNTIYF. For the CDR3, the DNA is TGTGCCAGCAGCCCAGGGACTCTCGGAAACACCATATATTTT.

The chain combines TRBV9 with TRBJ2-3; D perhaps matches TRBD2 (7 bases). This CDR3 has 14 amino acids. From germline, CDR1 is SGDLS and CDR2 YYNGEE. V lost 6 bases and J 2 bases, leaving 13 bases between the germline ends. CDR3 protein: CASKGGADTDTQYF. CDR3 sequence (DNA): TGTGCCAGCAAAGGGGGGGCGGACACAGATACGCAGTATTTT.

The rearrangement links TRBV4-2 to TRBJ2-5, with D possibly matching TRBD2 (5 bases). V was pared by 0 bases and J by 4 bases, with 12 bases between. CDR1 is LGHNA, CDR2 YNFKEQ, per germline. The CDR3 consists of 15 residues. CDR3 protein: CASSQEPSGGETQYF. The CDR3 region has the DNA TGTGCCAGCAGCCAAGAACCTAGTGGAGGAGAGACCCAGTACTTC.

The chain carries TRBV27 and TRBJ1-6, with TRBD1 matching 7 bases. CDR3 length: 15 residues. The junction had 5 bases not matched to a gene; V was cut back by 5 bases and J by 4 bases. Germline values: CDR1 MNHEY, CDR2 SMNVEV (reference sequence). The chain's CDR3 is CASSPGTAYNSPLHF. The CDR3 DNA is TGTGCCAGCAGTCCAGGGACAGCTTATAATTCACCCCTCCACTTT.

This chain joins TRBV24-1 and TRBJ2-5, with TRBD2 matching 8 bases. The trim removed 1 base at V and 5 bases at J, leaving 5 bases unmatched. The germline V gene has CDR1 KGHDR and CDR2 SFDVKD. The CDR3 runs to 15 residues. The CDR3 sequence is CATSDFTGGRETQYF. The CDR3 bases are TGTGCCACCAGTGATTTTACGGGGGGGCGGGAGACCCAGTACTTC.

The chain carries TRBV7-8 and TRBJ1-2; unclear D gene. The V end was cut by 5 bases, the J end by 8 bases, with 12 bases between. This CDR3 has 12 residues. Germline lookup yields CDR1 SGHVS and CDR2 FQNEAQ. The CDR3 loop reads CASSPGREGYTF. CDR3 coding DNA: TGTGCCAGCAGCCCCGGGAGAGAAGGCTACACCTTC.

This clone has only a few counts. The CDR3 sequence is CASSYTGTLGAEQYV. CDR3 bases: TGTGCCAGCAGCTATACCGGGACTCTGGGGGCCGAGCAGTACGTC. This chain connects TRBV5-4 to TRBJ2-7, with D possibly being TRBD1 or TRBD2 (6 bases each). CDR3 size: 15 residues. The V gene lost 3 bases and the J gene lost 6 bases, with 19 bases spanning the gap. From germline, CDR1 is SGHNT and CDR2 YYREEE (reference sequence).

The V and J genes are TRBV5-6 and TRBJ1-5, with a possible D match to TRBD1 (5 bases). V was pared by 2 bases and J by 2 bases, with 17 bases between. This CDR3 contains 17 residues. Looked up from germline, CDR1 is SGHDT and CDR2 is YYEEEE. Here the CDR3 reads CASSFRNTRGGNQPQHF. As DNA, the CDR3 is TGTGCCAGCAGCTTTAGAAACACCCGAGGGGGCAATCAGCCCCAGCATTTT.

This chain connects TRBV14 to TRBJ2-5; D is uncertain. Germline CDR1 reads SGHDN; CDR2 reads FVKESK. With 2 bases removed from V and 0 bases from J, the gap between germline ends came to 4 bases. This CDR3 spans 13 amino acids. The CDR3 coding sequence is TGTGCCAGCAGCCAACTATACCAAGAGACCCAGTACTTC. Translation gives CASSQLYQETQYF. Variable domain in full (rest from reference TRBV14 and TRBJ2-5): EAGVTQFPSHSVIEKGQTVTLRCDPISGHDNLYWYRRVMGKEIKFLLHFVKESKQDESGMPNNRFLAERTGGTYSTLKVQPAELEDSGVYFCASSQLYQETQYFGPGTRLLVL.

The genes are TRBV11-3 and TRBJ2-5; no reliable D call. The CDR3 loop spans 17 amino acids. The germline gives CDR1 SGHNT, CDR2 YENEEA. V lost 0 bases and J lost 3, with 17 bases in between. CDR3 sequence reads: CASSLDQAYPPKETQYF. CDR3 sequence (DNA): TGTGCCAGCAGCTTAGATCAAGCATATCCTCCCAAAGAGACCCAGTACTTC.

The chain has TRBV15 and TRBJ1-5; tentatively, D is TRBD1 (5 bases). CDR3 length: 18 amino acids. Germline values: CDR1 LNHNV, CDR2 YYDKDF (reference sequence). Deletions cut 1 base from V and 2 bases from J, with 18 bases between. CDR3 bases: TGTGCCACCAGCAGAGGCCGAAGGGGCAGCCCCCGCAATCAGCCCCAGCATTTT. Protein: CATSRGRRGSPRNQPQHF.

V is TRBV6-2 or TRBV6-3 and J is TRBJ2-5, with TRBD2 matching over 10 bases. The CDR3 extends over 15 amino acids. With 5 bases clipped from V and 5 bases from J, the junction kept 8 bases outside the gene matches. The germline V gene has CDR1 MNHEY and CDR2 SVGEGT. The CDR3 is CASSPSGRAVETQYF. As DNA, the CDR3 is TGTGCCAGCAGTCCCAGCGGGAGGGCCGTTGAGACCCAGTACTTC.

The rearrangement uses TRBV6-2 or TRBV6-3 and TRBJ2-7; TRBD2 agrees at 11 bases. The CDR3 is 15 amino acids. Germline-derived CDR1 and CDR2 are MNHEY and SVGEGT. J was trimmed by 6 bases and V by 2 bases; bases with no gene match: 6. The chain's CDR3 is CASSYLSGRVSEQYV. The CDR3 coding sequence is TGTGCCAGCAGTTACCTTAGCGGGAGGGTGTCCGAGCAGTACGTC.

V and J are TRBV27 and TRBJ2-5; the D is unclear. Germline-derived CDR1 and CDR2 are MNHEY and SMNVEV (reference sequence). CDR3 length equals 16 residues. The V end was cut by 0 bases, the J end by 1 base, with 12 bases between. The CDR3 loop is CASSLSNPRAQETQYF. The CDR3 coding sequence is TGTGCCAGCAGTTTATCGAACCCTCGGGCCCAAGAGACCCAGTACTTC.

The chain has TRBV29-1 and TRBJ1-3; 7 bases are shared with TRBD1. The junction had 4 bases not matched to a gene; V was cut back by 6 bases and J by 2 bases. The CDR3 has 13 amino acids. Germline CDR1 is SQVTM and CDR2 is ANQGSEA. The CDR3, as DNA: TGCAGCGTCACGACAGGGCCTGGAAACACCATATATTTT. It is translated as CSVTTGPGNTIYF.